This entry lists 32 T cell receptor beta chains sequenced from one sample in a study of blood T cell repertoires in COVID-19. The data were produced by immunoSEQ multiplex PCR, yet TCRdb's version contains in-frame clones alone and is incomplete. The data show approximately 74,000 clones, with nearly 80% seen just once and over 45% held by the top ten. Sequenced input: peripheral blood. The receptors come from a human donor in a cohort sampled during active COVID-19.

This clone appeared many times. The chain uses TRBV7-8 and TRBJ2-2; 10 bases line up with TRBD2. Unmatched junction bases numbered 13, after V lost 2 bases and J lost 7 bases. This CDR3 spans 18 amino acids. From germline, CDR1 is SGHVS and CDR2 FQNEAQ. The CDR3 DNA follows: TGTGCCAGCAGCTTAAGGTCGGGAACTAGCGGGATCGGCGGGGAGCTGTTTTTT. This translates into CASSLRSGTSGIGGELFF.

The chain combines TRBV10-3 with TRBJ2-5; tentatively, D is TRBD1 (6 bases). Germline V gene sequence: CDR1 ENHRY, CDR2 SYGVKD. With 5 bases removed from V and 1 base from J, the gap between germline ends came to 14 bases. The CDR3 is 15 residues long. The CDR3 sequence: CAISTSRDIQETQYF. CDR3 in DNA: TGTGCCATCAGTACGTCCCGGGACATCCAAGAGACCCAGTACTTC.

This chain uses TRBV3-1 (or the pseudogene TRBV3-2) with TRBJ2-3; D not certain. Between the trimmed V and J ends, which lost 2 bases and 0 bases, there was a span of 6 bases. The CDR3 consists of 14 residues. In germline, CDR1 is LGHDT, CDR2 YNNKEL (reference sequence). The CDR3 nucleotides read TGTGCCAGCAGCCAAACGGGTAGCACAGATACGCAGTATTTT. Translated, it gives CASSQTGSTDTQYF.

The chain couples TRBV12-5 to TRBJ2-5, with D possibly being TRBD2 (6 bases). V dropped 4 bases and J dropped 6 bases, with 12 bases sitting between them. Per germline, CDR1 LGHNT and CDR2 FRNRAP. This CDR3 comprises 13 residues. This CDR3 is CASGSSGVQTQYF. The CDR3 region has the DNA TGTGCTAGTGGTTCCTCGGGGGTACAGACCCAGTACTTC.

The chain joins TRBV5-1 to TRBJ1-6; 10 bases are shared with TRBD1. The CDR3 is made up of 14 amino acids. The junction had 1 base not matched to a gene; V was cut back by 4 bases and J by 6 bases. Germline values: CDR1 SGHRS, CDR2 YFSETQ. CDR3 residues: CASSGQGVNSPLHF. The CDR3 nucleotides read TGCGCCAGCAGCGGACAGGGGGTTAATTCACCCCTCCACTTT.

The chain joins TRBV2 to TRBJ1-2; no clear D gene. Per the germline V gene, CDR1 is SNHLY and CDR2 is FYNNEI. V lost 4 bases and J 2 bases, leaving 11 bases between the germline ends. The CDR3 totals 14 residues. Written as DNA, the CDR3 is TGTGCCAGCAGTGGGGCAGCCATGAACTATGGCTACACCTTC. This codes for CASSGAAMNYGYTF.

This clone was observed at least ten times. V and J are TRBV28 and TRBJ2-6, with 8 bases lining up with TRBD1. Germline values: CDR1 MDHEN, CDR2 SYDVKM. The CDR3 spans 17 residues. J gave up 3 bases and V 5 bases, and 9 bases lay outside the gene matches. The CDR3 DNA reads TGTGCCAGCAGTCCCCCAGGCAGGGGGCTTGGGGCCAACGTCCTGACTTTC. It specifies CASSPPGRGLGANVLTF.

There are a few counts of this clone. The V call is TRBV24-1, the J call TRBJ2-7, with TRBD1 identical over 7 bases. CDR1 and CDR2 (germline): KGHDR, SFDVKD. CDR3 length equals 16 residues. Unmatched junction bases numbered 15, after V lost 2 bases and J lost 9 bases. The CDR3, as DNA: TGTGCCACCAGTGATTCTACAGCCGGGACAGAGGACGGGCAGTACTTC. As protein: CATSDSTAGTEDGQYF.

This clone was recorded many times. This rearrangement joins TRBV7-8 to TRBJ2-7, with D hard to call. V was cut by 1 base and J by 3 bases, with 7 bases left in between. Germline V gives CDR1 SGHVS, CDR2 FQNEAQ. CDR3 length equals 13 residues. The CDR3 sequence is CASSLGQIYEQYF. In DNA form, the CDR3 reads TGTGCCAGCAGCTTAGGCCAGATCTACGAGCAGTACTTC.

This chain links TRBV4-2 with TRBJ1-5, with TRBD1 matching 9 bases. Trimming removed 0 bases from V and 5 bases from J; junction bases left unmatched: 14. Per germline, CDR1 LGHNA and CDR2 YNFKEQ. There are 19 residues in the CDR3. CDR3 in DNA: TGTGCCAGCAGCCAAGAAGGCGGGACAGGGCCTTTGAGGGATCAGCCCCAGCATTTT. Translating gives CASSQEGGTGPLRDQPQHF.

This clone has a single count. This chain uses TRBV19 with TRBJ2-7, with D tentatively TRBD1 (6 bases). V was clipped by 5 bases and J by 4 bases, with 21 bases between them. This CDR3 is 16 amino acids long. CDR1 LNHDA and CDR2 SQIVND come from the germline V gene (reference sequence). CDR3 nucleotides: TGTGCCAGTAGTGATCCTAGGACAGCAGACTTATACGAGCAGTACTTC. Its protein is CASSDPRTADLYEQYF.

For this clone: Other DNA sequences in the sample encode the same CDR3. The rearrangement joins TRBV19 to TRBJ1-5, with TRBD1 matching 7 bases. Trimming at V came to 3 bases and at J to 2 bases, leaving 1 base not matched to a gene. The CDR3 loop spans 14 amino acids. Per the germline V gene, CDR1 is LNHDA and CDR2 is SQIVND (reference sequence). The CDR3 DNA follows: TGTGCCAGTAGTATCGGACAGGGCAATCAGCCCCAGCATTTT. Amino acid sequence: CASSIGQGNQPQHF.

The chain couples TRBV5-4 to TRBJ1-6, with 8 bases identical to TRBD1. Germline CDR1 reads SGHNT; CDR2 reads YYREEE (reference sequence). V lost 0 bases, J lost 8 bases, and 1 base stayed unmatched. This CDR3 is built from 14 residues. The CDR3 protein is CASSLADRDSPLHF. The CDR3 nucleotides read TGTGCCAGCAGCTTGGCGGACAGGGATTCACCCCTCCACTTT.

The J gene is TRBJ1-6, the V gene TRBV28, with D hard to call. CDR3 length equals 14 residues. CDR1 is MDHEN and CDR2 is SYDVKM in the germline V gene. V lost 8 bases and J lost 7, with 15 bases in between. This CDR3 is CASLRTLENSPLHF. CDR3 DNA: TGTGCCAGCTTAAGGACTCTGGAGAATTCACCCCTCCACTTT.

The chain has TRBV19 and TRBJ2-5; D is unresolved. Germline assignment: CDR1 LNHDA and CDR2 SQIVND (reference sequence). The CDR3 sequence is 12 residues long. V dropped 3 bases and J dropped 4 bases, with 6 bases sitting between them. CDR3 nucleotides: TGTGCCAGTAGTATTTTCGGAGAGACCCAGTACTTC. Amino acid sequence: CASSIFGETQYF.

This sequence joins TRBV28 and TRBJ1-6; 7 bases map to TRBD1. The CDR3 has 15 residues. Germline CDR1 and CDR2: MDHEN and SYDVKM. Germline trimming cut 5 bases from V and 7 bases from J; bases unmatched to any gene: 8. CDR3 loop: CASSAQQGKNSPLHF. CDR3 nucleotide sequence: TGTGCCAGCAGTGCGCAACAGGGGAAGAATTCACCCCTCCACTTT.

The CDR3 loop reads CASSLGSGGAQETQYF. The CDR3 region has the DNA TGTGCCAGCAGTTTGGGTAGCGGGGGGGCCCAGGAGACCCAGTACTTC. The J gene is TRBJ2-5, the V gene TRBV27; 11 bases agree with TRBD2. V trimming: 3 bases; J trimming: 5 bases; junction bases outside the gene matches: 8. Germline lookup yields CDR1 MNHEY and CDR2 SMNVEV (reference sequence). CDR3 length: 16 residues.

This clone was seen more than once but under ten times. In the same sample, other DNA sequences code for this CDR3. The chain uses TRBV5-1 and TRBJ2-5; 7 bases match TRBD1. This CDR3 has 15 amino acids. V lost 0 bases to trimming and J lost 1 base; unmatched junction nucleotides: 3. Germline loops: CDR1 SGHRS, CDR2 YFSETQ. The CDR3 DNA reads TGCGCCAGCAGCTTGGGACAGGGCAGCCAAGAGACCCAGTACTTC. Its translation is CASSLGQGSQETQYF.

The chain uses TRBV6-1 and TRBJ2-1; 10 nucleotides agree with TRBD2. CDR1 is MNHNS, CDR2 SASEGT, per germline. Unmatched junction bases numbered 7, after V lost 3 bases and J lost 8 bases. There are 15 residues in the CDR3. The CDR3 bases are TGTGCCAGCAGTGACGGGCTAGCGGGAGCTGATGAGCAGTTCTTC. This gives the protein CASSDGLAGADEQFF.

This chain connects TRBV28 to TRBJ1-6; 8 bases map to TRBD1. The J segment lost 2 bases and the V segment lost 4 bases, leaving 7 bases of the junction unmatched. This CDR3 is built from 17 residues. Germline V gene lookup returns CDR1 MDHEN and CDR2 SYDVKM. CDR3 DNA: TGTGCCAGCAGTTCCTTTGGACAGGGCGCCTATAATTCACCCCTCCACTTT. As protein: CASSSFGQGAYNSPLHF.

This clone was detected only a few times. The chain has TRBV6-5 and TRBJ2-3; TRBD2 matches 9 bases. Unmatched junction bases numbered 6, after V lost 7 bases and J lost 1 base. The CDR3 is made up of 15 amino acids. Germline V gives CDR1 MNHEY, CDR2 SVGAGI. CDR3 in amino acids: CASTHRTSGTDTQYF. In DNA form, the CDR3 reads TGTGCCAGCACCCACAGGACTAGCGGCACAGATACGCAGTATTTT.

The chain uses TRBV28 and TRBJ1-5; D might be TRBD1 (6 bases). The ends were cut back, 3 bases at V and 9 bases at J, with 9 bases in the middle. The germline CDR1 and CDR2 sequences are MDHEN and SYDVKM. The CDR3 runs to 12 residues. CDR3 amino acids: CASSLIQGPQHF. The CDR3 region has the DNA TGTGCCAGCAGTTTGATACAGGGGCCCCAGCATTTT.

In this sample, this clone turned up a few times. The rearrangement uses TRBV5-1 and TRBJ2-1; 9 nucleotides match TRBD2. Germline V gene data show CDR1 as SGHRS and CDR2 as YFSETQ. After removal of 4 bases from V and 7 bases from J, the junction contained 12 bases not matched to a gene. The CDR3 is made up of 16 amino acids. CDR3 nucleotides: TGCGCCAGCAGCCCGATGGCGGGAGGGCCTTGGAATGAGCAGTTCTTC. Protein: CASSPMAGGPWNEQFF.

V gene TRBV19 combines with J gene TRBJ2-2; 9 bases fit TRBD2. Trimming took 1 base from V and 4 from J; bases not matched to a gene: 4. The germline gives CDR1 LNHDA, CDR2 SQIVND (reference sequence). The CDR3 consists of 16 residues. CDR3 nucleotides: TGTGCCAGTAGTATAGTTAGCGGGAGAGGCACCGGGGAGCTGTTTTTT. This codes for CASSIVSGRGTGELFF.

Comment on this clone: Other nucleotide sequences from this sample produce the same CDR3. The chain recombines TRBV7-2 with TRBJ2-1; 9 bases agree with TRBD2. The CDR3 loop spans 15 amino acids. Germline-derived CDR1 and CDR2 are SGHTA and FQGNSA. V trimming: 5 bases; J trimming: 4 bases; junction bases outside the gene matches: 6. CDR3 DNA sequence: TGTGCCAGCAGCCCCTGGACTAGCGAGTACAATGAGCAGTTCTTC. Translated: CASSPWTSEYNEQFF. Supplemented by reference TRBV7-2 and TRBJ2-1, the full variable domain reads GAGVSQSPSNKVTEKGKDVELRCDPISGHTALYWYRQSLGQGLEFLIYFQGNSAPDKSGLPSDRFSAERTGGSVSTLTIQRTQQEDSAVYLCASSPWTSEYNEQFFGPGTRLTVL.

The CDR3 here is CASSSWGPGANVLTF. The CDR3 coding sequence is TGTGCCAGCAGTTCATGGGGGCCTGGGGCCAACGTCCTGACTTTC. The chain uses TRBV6-2 or TRBV6-3 and TRBJ2-6, with a tentative D call TRBD1 (6 bases). CDR3 size: 15 residues. The V gene's germline CDR1 is MNHEY and CDR2 SVGEGT. Trimming stripped 4 bases from V and 2 bases from J, with 9 bases between.

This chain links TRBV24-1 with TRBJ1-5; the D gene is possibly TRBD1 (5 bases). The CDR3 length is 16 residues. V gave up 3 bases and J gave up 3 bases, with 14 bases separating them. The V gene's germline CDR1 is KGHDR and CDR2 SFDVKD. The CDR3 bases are TGTGCCACCAGTGATCCTACTACAGGCGACAATCAGCCCCAGCATTTT. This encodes CATSDPTTGDNQPQHF.

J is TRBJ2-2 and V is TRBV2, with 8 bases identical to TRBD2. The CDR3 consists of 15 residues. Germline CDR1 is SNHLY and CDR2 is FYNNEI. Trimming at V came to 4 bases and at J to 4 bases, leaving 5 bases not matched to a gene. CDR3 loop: CASSGIAGLTGELFF. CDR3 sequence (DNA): TGTGCCAGCAGTGGAATAGCGGGACTCACCGGGGAGCTGTTTTTT.

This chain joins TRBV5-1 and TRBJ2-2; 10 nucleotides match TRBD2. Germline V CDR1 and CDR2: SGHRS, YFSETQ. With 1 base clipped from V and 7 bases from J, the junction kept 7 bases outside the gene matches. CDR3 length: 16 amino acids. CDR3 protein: CASSLFLAGEDGELFF. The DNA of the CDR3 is TGCGCCAGCAGCTTGTTCCTAGCGGGAGAAGACGGGGAGCTGTTTTTT.

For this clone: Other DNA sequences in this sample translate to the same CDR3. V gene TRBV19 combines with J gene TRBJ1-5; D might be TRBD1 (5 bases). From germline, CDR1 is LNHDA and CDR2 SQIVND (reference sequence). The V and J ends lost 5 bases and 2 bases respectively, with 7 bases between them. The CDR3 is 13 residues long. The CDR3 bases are TGTGCCAGTAGTGGGGCGGGCAATCAGCCCCAGCATTTT. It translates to CASSGAGNQPQHF.

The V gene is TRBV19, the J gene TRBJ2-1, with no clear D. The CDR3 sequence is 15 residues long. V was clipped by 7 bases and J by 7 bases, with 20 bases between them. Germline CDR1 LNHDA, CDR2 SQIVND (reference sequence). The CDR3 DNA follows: TGTGCCAGTAATTTGGCCGGGTCTCCCGGGAATGAGCAGTTCTTC. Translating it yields CASNLAGSPGNEQFF.

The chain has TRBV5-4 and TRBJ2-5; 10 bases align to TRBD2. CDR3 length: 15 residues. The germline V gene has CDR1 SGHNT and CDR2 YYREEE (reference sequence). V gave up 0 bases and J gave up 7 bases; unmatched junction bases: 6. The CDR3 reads CASSLAGTSVSTQYF. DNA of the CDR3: TGTGCCAGCAGCTTGGCCGGGACTAGCGTTTCGACCCAGTACTTC.